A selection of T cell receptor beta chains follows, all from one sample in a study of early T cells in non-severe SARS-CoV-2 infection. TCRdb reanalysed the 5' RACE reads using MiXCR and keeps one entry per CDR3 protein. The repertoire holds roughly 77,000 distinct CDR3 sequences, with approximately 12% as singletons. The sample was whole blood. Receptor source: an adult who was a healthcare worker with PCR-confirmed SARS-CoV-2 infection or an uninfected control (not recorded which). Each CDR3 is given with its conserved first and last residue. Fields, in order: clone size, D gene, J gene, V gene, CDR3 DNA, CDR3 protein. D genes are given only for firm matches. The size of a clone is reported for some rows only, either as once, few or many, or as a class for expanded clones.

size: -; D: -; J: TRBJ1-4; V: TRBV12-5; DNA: TGTGCTAGTGGTACCGGCAAGAGTGAAAAACTGTTTTTT; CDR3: CASGTGKSEKLFF
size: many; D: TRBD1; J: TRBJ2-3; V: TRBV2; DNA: TGTGCCAGCAGTGGGGGACAGGGTTATACAGATACGCAGTATTTT; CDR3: CASSGGQGYTDTQYF
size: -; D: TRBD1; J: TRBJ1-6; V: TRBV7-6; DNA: TGTGCCAGCAGCCCGCTAGGGGGCGATTCACCCCTCCACTTT; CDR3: CASSPLGGDSPLHF
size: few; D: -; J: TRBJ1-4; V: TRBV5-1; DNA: TGCGCCAGCAGACGGACAGCCCTGAACGAAGAAAAACTGTTTTTT; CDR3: CASRRTALNEEKLFF
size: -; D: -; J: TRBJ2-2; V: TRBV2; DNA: TGTGCCAGCAGGGGGGCCCCGGGCCCCGGGGAGCTGTTTTTT; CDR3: CASRGAPGPGELFF
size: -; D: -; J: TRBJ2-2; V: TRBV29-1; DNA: TGCAGCGGGATGCAAGAGGACACCGGGGAGCTGTTTTTT; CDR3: CSGMQEDTGELFF
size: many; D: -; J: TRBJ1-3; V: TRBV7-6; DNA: TGTGCCAGCAGCGGAAGCGTCTCCTCTGGAAACACCATATATTTT; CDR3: CASSGSVSSGNTIYF
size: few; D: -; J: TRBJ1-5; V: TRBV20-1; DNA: TGCAGTGCTAGATCAGTCGAAGAGTATAGCAATCAGCCCCAGCATTTT; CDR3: CSARSVEEYSNQPQHF
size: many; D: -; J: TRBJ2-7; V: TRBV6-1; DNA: TGTGCCAGCAGCCGGGACGGTGCCGAGCAGTACTTC; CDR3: CASSRDGAEQYF
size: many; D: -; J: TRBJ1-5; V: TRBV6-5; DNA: TGTGCCAGCAGCCCTCGACCCAATCAGCCCCAGCATTTT; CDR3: CASSPRPNQPQHF
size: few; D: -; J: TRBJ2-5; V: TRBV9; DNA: TGTGCCAGCAGCGTTGGCGGCGGATGGGAGACCCAGTACTTC; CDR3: CASSVGGGWETQYF
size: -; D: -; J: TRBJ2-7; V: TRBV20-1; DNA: TGCAGTGCCAGAGATGGAACGAGACCCACCGTGGCGCAGTACTTC; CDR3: CSARDGTRPTVAQYF
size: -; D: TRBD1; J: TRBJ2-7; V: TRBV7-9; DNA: TGTGCCAGCATCCCCCCTCCGGGACAGGGCTATAGTTACGAGCAGTACTTC; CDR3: CASIPPPGQGYSYEQYF
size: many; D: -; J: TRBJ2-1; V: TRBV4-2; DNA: TGTGCCAGCAGCCAAGAGGTGGCCTACAATGAGCAGTTCTTC; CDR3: CASSQEVAYNEQFF
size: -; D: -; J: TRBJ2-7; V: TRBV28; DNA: TGTGCCAGCAGTTTGACCAAGGGCGAGCAGTACTTC; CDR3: CASSLTKGEQYF
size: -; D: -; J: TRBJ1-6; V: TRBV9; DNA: TGTGCCAGCAGCGTCGATGGCGGTAGCGATTCACCCCTCCACTTT; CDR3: CASSVDGGSDSPLHF
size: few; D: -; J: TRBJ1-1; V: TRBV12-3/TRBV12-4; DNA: TGTGCCAGCAGCTCACCGGGGGGCTTGAACACTGAAGCTTTCTTT; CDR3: CASSSPGGLNTEAFF
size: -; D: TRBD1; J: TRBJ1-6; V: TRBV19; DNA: TGTGCCAGTAGTGCGGGGACAGGGGGTGCAGCCTCCTATAATTCACCCCTCCACTTT; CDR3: CASSAGTGGAASYNSPLHF
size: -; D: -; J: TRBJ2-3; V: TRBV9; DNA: TGTGCCAGCAGCGTAGGAGGGGGGGCAGATACGCAGTATTTT; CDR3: CASSVGGGADTQYF
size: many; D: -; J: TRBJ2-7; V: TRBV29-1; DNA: TGCAGCGTTGTCGGTTGGGGCTCGCTGGGCGAGCAGTACTTC; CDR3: CSVVGWGSLGEQYF
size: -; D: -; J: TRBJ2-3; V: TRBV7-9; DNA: TGTGCCAGCAGACCGACAGCTAGCACAGATACGCAGTTTTTT; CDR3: CASRPTASTDTQFF
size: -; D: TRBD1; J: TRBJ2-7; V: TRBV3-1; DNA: TGTGCCAGCACCTGGGGGACAGGGTGGAACTACGAGCAGTACTTC; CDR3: CASTWGTGWNYEQYF
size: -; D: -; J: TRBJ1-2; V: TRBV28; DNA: TGTGCCACCCGCCTGCACTATGGCTACACCTTC; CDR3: CATRLHYGYTF
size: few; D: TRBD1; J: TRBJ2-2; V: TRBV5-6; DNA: TGTGCCAGCAGCTTGCCCGGAGATTGGGACAGTAACACCGGGGAGCTGTTTTTT; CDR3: CASSLPGDWDSNTGELFF
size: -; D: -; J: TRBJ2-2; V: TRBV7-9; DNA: TGTGCCAGCAGCTTAGTGGAAACCGGGGAGCTGTTTTTT; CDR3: CASSLVETGELFF
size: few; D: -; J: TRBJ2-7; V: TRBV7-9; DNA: TGTGCCAGCAGCTTAGGGGAGAGGTCCTACGAGCAGTACTTC; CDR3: CASSLGERSYEQYF
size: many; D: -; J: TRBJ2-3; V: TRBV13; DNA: TGTGCCAGCAGCTTAAAGGGGGGCACAGATACGCAGTATTTT; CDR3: CASSLKGGTDTQYF
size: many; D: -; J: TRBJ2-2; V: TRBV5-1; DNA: TGCGCCAGCAGTAAACAGCTAACCTCGAACACCGGGGAGCTGTTTTTT; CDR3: CASSKQLTSNTGELFF
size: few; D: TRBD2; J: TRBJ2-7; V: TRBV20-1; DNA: TGCAGTGCTAGAGTAGGGGGTAGCGGGGCCTACGAGCAGTACTTC; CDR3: CSARVGGSGAYEQYF
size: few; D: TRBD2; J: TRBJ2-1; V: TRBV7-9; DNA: TGTGCCAGCAGCTTAGGGACTAGCGGGAACTACGATGAGCAGTTCTTC; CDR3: CASSLGTSGNYDEQFF
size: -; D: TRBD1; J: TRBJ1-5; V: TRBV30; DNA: TGTGCCTGGAGTGAACAGGGGAATCAGCCCCAGCATTTT; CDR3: CAWSEQGNQPQHF
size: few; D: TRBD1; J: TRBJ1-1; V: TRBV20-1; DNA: TGCAGTGCTAGAGTTCCCCGGGACAGTAACACTGAAGCTTTCTTT; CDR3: CSARVPRDSNTEAFF
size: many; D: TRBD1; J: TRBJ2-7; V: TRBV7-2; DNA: TGTGCCAGCAGCCCAGGGGGACAGGGGGCAGCCTACGAGCAGTACTTC; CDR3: CASSPGGQGAAYEQYF
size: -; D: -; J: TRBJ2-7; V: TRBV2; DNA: TGTGCCAGCACACAGGTTGTTACCTACGAGCAGTACTTC; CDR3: CASTQVVTYEQYF
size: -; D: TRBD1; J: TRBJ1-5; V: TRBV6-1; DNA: TGTGCCAGCTTGGGACAGTGGTTCGGCAATCAGCCCCAGCATTTT; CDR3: CASLGQWFGNQPQHF
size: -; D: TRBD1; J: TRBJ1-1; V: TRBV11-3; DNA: TGTGCCAGCAGTGCCGGACAGGCCCTCATGAACACTGAAGCTTTCTTT; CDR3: CASSAGQALMNTEAFF
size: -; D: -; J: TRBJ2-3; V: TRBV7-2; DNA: TGTGCCAGCAGCTTTTCGTGGGGGGGCCAAGATACGCAGTATTTT; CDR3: CASSFSWGGQDTQYF
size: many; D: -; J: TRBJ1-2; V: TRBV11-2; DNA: TGTGCCAGCAGCTTAGATGGGGGGCCCAAGAGGTCCTATGGCTACACCTTC; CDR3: CASSLDGGPKRSYGYTF
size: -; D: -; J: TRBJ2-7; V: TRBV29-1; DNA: TGCAGCGTTGCCGACAGGAGCACCTACGAGCAGTACTTC; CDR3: CSVADRSTYEQYF
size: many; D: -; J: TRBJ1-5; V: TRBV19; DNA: TGTGCCAGTAGTCCTCTTTCGCCTACGTCCAATCAGCCCCAGCATTTT; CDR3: CASSPLSPTSNQPQHF
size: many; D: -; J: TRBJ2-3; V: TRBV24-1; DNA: TGTGCCACCAGTGATCCCTCCGAGGACTTCAGTTCTGGCCGGATGGGGGGAGATACGCAGTATTTT; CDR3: CATSDPSEDFSSGRMGGDTQYF
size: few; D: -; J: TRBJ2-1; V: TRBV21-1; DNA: TGTGCCAGCAGCAATCGGTACAATGAGCAGTTCTTC; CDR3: CASSNRYNEQFF
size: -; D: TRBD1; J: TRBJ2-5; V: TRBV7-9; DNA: TGTGCCAGCAGCTTAGTGACAGGGCTTTCCGGGACCCAGTACTTC; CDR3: CASSLVTGLSGTQYF
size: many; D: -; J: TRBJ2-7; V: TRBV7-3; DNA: TGTGCCAGCAGCTTATCCGGCAGCTCCTACGAGCAGTACTTC; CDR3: CASSLSGSSYEQYF
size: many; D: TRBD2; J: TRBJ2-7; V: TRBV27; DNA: TGTGCCAGCAGTTTATGGTCTAGCGGGACCTCTGGGGAGCAGTACTTC; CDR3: CASSLWSSGTSGEQYF
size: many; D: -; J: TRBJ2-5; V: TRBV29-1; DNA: TGCAGCGTTGAGGGGGTGGAGACCCAGTACTTC; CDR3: CSVEGVETQYF
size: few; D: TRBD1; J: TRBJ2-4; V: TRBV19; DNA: TGTGCCAGTAGTATAGACGGACAGGGGTTGGTCATTCAGTACTTC; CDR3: CASSIDGQGLVIQYF
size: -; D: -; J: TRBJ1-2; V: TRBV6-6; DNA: TGTGCCAGCAGTTACTCGACCCTGTTTAACTATGGCTACACCTTC; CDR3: CASSYSTLFNYGYTF
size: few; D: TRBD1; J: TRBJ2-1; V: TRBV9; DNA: TGTGCCAGCAGCGTCCGGACAGGGTCGTACAATGAGCAGTTCTTC; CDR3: CASSVRTGSYNEQFF